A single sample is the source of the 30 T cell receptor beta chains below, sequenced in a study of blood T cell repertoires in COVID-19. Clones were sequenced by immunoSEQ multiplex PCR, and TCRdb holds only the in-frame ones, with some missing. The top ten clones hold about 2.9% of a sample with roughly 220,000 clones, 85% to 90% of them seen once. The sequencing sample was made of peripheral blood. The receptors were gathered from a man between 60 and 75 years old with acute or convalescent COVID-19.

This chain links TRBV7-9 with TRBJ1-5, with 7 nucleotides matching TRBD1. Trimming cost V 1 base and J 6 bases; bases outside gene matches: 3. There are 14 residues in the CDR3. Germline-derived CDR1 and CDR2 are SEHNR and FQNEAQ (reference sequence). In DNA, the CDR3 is TGTGCCAGCAGCTTAGAGGGGGCGGGTCAGCCCCAGCATTTT. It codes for CASSLEGAGQPQHF. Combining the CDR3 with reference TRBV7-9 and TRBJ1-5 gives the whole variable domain DTGVSQNPRHKITKRGQNVTFRCDPISEHNRLYWYRQTLGQGPEFLTYFQNEAQLEKSRLLSDRFSAERPKGSFSTLEIQRTEQGDSAMYLCASSLEGAGQPQHFGDGTRLSIL.

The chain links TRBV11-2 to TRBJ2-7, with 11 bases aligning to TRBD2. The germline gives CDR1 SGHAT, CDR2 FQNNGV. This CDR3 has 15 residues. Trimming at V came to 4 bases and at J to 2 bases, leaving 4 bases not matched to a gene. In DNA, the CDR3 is TGTGCCAGCAGCTCACTAGCGGGGGCCCCCTACGAGCAGTACTTC. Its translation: CASSSLAGAPYEQYF.

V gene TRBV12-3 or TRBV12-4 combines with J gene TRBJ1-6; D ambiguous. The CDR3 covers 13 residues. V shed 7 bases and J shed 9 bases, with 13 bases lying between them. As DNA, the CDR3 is TGTGCCAGCACCACTGTGGGCTCTTCACCCCTCCACTTT. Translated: CASTTVGSSPLHF.

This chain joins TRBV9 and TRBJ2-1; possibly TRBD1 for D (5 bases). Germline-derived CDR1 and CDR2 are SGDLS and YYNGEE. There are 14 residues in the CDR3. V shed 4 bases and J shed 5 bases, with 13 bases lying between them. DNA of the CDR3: TGTGCCAGCAGCACTCTTGAAGGGGACAATGAGCAGTTCTTC. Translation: CASSTLEGDNEQFF.

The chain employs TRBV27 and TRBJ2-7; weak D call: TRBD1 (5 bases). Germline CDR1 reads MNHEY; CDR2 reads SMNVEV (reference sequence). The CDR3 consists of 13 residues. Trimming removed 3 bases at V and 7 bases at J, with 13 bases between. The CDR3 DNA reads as TGTGCCAGCAGTTTCTGGGGCGCCAATGAGCAGTACTTC. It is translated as CASSFWGANEQYF.

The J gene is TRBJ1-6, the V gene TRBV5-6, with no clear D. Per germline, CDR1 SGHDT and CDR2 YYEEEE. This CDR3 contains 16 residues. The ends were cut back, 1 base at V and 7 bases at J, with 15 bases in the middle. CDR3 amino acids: CASSLFLESTNSPLHF. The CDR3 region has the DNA TGTGCCAGCAGCTTGTTCTTGGAGAGCACGAATTCACCCCTCCACTTT.

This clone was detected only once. For the CDR3, the DNA is TGTGCCAGCAGCACGGGACAGGGGACCTATGGCTACACCTTC. This gives the protein CASSTGQGTYGYTF. The rearrangement links TRBV3-1 (or the pseudogene TRBV3-2) to TRBJ1-2; 10 bases match TRBD1. V was clipped by 5 bases and J by 4 bases; unmatched bases: 4. The V gene's germline CDR1 is LGHDT and CDR2 YNNKEL (reference sequence). The CDR3 contains 14 residues.

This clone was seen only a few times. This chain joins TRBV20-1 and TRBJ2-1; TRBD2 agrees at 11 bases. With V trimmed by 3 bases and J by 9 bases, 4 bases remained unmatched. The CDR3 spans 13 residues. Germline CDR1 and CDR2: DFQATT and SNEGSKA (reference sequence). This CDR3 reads CSASSGGAGEQFF. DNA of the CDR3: TGCAGTGCTAGTAGCGGGGGGGCGGGTGAGCAGTTCTTC.

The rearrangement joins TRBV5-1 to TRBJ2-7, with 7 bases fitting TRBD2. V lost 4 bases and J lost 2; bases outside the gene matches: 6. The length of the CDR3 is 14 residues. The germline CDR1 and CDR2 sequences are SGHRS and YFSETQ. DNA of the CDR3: TGCGCCAGCAGCCGAACGGCGGGAGCCTACGAGCAGTACTTC. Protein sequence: CASSRTAGAYEQYF.

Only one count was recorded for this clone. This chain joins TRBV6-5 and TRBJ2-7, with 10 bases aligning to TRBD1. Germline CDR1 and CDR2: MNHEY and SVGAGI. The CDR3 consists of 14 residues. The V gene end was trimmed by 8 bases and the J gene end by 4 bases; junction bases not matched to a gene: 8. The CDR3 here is CASGGQGFIYEQYF. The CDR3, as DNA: TGTGCCAGCGGGGGACAGGGGTTTATTTACGAGCAGTACTTC.

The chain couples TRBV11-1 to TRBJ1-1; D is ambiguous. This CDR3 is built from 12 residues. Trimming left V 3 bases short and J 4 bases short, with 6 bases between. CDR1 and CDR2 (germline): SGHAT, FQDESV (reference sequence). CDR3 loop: CASSFRGTEAFF. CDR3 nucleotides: TGTGCCAGCAGCTTCCGCGGCACTGAAGCTTTCTTT.

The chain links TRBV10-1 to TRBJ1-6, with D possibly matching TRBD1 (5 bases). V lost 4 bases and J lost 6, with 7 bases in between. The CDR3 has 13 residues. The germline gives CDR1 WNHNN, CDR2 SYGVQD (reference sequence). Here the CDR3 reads CASSGGPNSPLHF. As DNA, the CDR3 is TGCGCCAGCAGTGGGGGCCCTAATTCACCCCTCCACTTT.

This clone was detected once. In DNA, the CDR3 is TGTGCCAGCAGCCAACTAGCGGCCAGCACAGATACGCAGTATTTT. Translating gives CASSQLAASTDTQYF. The chain uses TRBV7-3 and TRBJ2-3; 8 bases map to TRBD2. This CDR3 contains 15 residues. Germline loops: CDR1 SGHTA, CDR2 FQGTGA. The trim removed 5 bases at V and 0 bases at J, leaving 4 bases unmatched.

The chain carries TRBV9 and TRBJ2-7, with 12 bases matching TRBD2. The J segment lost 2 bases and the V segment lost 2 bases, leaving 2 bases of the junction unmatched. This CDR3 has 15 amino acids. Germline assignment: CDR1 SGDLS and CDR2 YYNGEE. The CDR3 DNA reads TGTGCCAGCAGCGTCTCTAGCGGGGGGGCCTACGAGCAGTACTTC. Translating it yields CASSVSSGGAYEQYF.

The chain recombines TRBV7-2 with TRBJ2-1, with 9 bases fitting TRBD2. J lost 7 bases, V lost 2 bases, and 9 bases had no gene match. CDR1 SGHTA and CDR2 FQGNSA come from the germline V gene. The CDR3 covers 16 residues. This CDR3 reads CASSLMAGGMGNEQFF. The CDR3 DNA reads TGTGCCAGCAGCTTAATGGCGGGGGGGATGGGTAATGAGCAGTTCTTC.

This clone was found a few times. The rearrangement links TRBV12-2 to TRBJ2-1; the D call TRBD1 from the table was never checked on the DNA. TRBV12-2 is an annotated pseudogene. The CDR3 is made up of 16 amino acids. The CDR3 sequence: CASRYVLVTDYNEQFF. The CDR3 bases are TGTGCAAGTCGCTATGTACTCGTGACAGACTACAATGAGCAGTTCTTC.

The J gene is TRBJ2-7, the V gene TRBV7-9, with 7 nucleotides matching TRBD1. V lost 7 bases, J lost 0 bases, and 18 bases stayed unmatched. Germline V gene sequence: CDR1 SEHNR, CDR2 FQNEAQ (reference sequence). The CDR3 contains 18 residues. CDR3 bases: TGTGCCAGCACCCCTCGAGGCCTTGGGCAGGGGGTCTCCTACGAGCAGTACTTC. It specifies CASTPRGLGQGVSYEQYF.

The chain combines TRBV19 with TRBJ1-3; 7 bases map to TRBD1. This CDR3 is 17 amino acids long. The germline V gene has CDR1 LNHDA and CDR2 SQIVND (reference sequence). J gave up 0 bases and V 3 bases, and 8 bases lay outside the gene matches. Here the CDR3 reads CASSMRTGGTSGNTIYF. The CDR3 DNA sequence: TGTGCCAGTAGTATGAGGACAGGAGGAACCTCTGGAAACACCATATATTTT.

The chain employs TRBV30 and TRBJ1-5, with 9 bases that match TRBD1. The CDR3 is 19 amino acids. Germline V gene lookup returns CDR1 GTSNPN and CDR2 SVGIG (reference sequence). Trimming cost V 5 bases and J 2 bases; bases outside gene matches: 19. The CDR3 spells CAWSRRGQGFGGGNQPQHF. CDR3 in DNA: TGTGCCTGGTCTCGTCGTGGACAGGGGTTCGGAGGAGGCAATCAGCCCCAGCATTTT.

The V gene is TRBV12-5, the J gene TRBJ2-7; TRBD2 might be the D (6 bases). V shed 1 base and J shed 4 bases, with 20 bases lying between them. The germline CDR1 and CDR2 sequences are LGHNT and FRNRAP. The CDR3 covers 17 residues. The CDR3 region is CASGLDPPRDPLYEQYF. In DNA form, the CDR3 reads TGTGCTAGTGGTTTGGATCCTCCGCGGGACCCCCTTTACGAGCAGTACTTC.

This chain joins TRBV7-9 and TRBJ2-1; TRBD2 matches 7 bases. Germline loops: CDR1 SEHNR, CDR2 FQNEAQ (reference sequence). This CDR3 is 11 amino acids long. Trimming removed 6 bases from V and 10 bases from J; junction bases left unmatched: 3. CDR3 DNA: TGTGCCAGCAGGCTAGCGGCCGAGCAGTTCTTC. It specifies CASRLAAEQFF. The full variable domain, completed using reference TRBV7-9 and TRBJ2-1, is DTGVSQNPRHKITKRGQNVTFRCDPISEHNRLYWYRQTLGQGPEFLTYFQNEAQLEKSRLLSDRFSAERPKGSFSTLEIQRTEQGDSAMYLCASRLAAEQFFGPGTRLTVL.

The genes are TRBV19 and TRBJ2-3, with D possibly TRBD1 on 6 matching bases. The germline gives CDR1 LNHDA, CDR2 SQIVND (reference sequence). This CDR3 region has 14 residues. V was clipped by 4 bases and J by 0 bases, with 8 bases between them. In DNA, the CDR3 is TGTGCCAGTAGTAGGGACAAAAGCACAGATACGCAGTATTTT. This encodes CASSRDKSTDTQYF.

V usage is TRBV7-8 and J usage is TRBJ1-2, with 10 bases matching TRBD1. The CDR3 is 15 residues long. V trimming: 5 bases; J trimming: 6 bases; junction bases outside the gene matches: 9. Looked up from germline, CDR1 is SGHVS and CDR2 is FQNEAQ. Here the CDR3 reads CASSQRTGGTDGYTF. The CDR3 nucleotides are TGTGCCAGCAGCCAGCGGACAGGGGGGACGGATGGCTACACCTTC. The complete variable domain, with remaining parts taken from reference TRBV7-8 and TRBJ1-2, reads GAGVSQSPRYKVAKRGQDVALRCDPISGHVSLFWYQQALGQGPEFLTYFQNEAQLDKSGLPSDRFFAERPEGSVSTLKIQRTQQEDSAVYLCASSQRTGGTDGYTFGSGTRLTVV.

The DNA for the CDR3 is TGTGCCAGCAGCTCAACAGGGAACACTGAAGCTTTCTTT. It translates to CASSSTGNTEAFF. The chain employs TRBV2 and TRBJ1-1, with D tentatively TRBD1 (5 bases). The CDR3 extends over 13 amino acids. Trimming cost V 6 bases and J 1 base, with 9 bases left between them. CDR1 SNHLY and CDR2 FYNNEI come from the germline V gene.

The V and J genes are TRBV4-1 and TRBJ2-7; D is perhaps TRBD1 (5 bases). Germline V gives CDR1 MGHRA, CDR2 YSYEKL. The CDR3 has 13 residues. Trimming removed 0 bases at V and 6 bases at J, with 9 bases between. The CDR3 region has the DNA TGCGCCAGCAGCCAAGAGTCAGGGCGCGAGCAGTACTTC. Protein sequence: CASSQESGREQYF.

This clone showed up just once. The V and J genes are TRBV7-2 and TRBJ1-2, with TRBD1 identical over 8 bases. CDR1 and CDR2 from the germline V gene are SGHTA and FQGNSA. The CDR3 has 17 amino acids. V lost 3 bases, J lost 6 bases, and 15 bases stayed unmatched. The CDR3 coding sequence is TGTGCCAGCAGCTTTAGGGGAGCCGGGACAGGTGCCAATGGCTACACCTTC. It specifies CASSFRGAGTGANGYTF.

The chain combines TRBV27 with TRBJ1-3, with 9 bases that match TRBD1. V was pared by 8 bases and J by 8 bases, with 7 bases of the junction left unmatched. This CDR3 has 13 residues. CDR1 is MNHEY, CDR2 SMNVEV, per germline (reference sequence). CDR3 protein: CASGHRGLDTIYF. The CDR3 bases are TGTGCCAGCGGGCACAGGGGGCTGGACACCATATATTTT.

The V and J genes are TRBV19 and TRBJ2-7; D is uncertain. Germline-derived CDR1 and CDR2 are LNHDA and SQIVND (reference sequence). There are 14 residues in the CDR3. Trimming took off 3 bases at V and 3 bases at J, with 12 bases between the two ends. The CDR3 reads CASSMGNQLYEQYF. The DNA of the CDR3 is TGTGCCAGTAGTATGGGCAATCAACTCTACGAGCAGTACTTC.

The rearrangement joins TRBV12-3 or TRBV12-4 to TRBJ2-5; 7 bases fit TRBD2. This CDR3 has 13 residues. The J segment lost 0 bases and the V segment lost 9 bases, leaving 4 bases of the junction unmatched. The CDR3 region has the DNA TGTGCCAGTCTGGGGGGGAACCAAGAGACCCAGTACTTC. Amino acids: CASLGGNQETQYF.

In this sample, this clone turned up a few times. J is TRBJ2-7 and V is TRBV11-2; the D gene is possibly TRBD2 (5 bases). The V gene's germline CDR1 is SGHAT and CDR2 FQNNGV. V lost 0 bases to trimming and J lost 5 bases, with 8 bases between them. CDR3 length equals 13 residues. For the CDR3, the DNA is TGTGCCAGCAGCTTAGATTCCGGGGACGAGCAGTACTTC. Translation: CASSLDSGDEQYF.